Below are 10 T cell receptor beta chains sequenced from a single sample in a study of control samples from healthy donors and cancer patients. Clones were sequenced by immunoSEQ multiplex PCR, and TCRdb holds only the in-frame ones, with some missing. The profile shows approximately 27,000 clones, approximately 85% of them singletons. Sequenced sample: PBMCs. These receptors were collected from a woman aged 55-75 years with head and neck cancer.

J is TRBJ1-1 and V is TRBV5-1, with TRBD1 identical over 7 bases. The V gene's germline CDR1 is SGHRS and CDR2 YFSETQ. The V segment lost 0 bases and the J segment 7 bases; nucleotides outside the gene matches: 3. The CDR3 is 13 amino acids. The chain's CDR3 is CASSLVGDSEAFF. The CDR3 DNA reads TGCGCCAGCAGCTTGGTTGGGGACAGTGAAGCTTTCTTT.

A single count supports this clone. The chain employs TRBV7-3 and TRBJ2-7; 12 bases fit TRBD2. J was trimmed by 5 bases and V by 5 bases; bases with no gene match: 7. Germline-derived CDR1 and CDR2 are SGHTA and FQGTGA. The CDR3 runs to 15 residues. CDR3 bases: TGTGCCAGCAGCATTCTAGCGGGAGGGGACAACGAGCAGTACTTC. Its translation: CASSILAGGDNEQYF.

This chain links TRBV29-1 with TRBJ1-2; TRBD1 might be the D (6 bases). This CDR3 has 16 residues. V was clipped by 5 bases and J by 5 bases, with 24 bases between them. CDR1 SQVTM and CDR2 ANQGSEA come from the germline V gene. In nucleotides, the CDR3 is TGCAGCGTTAGATCGTCTGAGGCGGGGGGCGATTATGGCTACACCTTC. Protein product: CSVRSSEAGGDYGYTF. Combining the CDR3 with reference TRBV29-1 and TRBJ1-2 gives the whole variable domain SAVISQKPSRDICQRGTSLTIQCQVDSQVTMMFWYRQQPGQSLTLIATANQGSEATYESGFVIDKFPISRPNLTFSTLTVSNMSPEDSSIYLCSVRSSEAGGDYGYTFGSGTRLTVV.

The chain couples TRBV5-1 to TRBJ1-4, with unresolved D. V was trimmed by 0 bases and J by 5 bases, leaving 11 bases between them. The CDR3 loop spans 15 amino acids. Germline CDR1 reads SGHRS; CDR2 reads YFSETQ. This chain's CDR3 is CASSLASEPNEKLFF. The DNA for the CDR3 is TGCGCCAGCAGCTTGGCCTCCGAGCCCAATGAAAAACTGTTTTTT.

This chain connects TRBV7-3 to TRBJ2-3; 7 bases agree with TRBD2. Germline CDR1 SGHTA, CDR2 FQGTGA. The V segment lost 2 bases and the J segment 6 bases; nucleotides outside the gene matches: 5. CDR3 size: 14 residues. The CDR3 DNA sequence: TGTGCCAGCAGCTTATCCGGGGGAGGGGATACGCAGTATTTT. Encoded protein: CASSLSGGGDTQYF.

The chain carries TRBV7-9 and TRBJ1-6, with D hard to call. Per germline, CDR1 SEHNR and CDR2 FQNEAQ (reference sequence). Trimming took 1 base from V and 7 from J, leaving 5 bases between them. The CDR3 has 13 residues. The CDR3 region has the DNA TGTGCCAGCAGCTTAGTAGGCAATTCACCCCTCCACTTT. This codes for CASSLVGNSPLHF.

The CDR3 here is CASSPDSAQETQYF. In DNA, the CDR3 is TGCGCCAGCAGCCCTGACAGCGCACAAGAGACCCAGTACTTC. The chain has TRBV5-1 and TRBJ2-5; possible D gene TRBD1, 5 bases. Per the germline V gene, CDR1 is SGHRS and CDR2 is YFSETQ. The CDR3 is made up of 14 amino acids. With 4 bases removed from V and 2 bases from J, the gap between germline ends came to 12 bases. Combining the CDR3 with reference TRBV5-1 and TRBJ2-5 gives the whole variable domain KAGVTQTPRYLIKTRGQQVTLSCSPISGHRSVSWYQQTPGQGLQFLFEYFSETQRNKGNFPGRFSGRQFSNSRSEMNVSTLELGDSALYLCASSPDSAQETQYFGPGTRLLVL.

The CDR3 spells CASSPELSGGSYEQYF. CDR3 nucleotide sequence: TGTGCCAGCAGCCCCGAACTTAGCGGGGGGAGCTACGAGCAGTACTTC. The chain couples TRBV9 to TRBJ2-7; 10 bases align to TRBD2. This CDR3 has 16 residues. Germline V gene sequence: CDR1 SGDLS, CDR2 YYNGEE. Trimming at V came to 4 bases and at J to 3 bases, leaving 10 bases not matched to a gene.

The chain joins TRBV20-1 to TRBJ1-2; a possible D gene is TRBD1 (5 bases). Looked up from germline, CDR1 is DFQATT and CDR2 is SNEGSKA (reference sequence). The CDR3 consists of 13 residues. V was shortened by 3 bases and J by 9 bases, with 17 bases between the two germline ends. The CDR3 DNA reads TGCAGTGCTAGTTCGGCAGGGACCCTTAGCTACACCTTC. Translation gives CSASSAGTLSYTF.

The CDR3 DNA reads TGTGCCAGCAGCCAAGCTACCTCGGGAGGCGGGTTTCGCTACAATGAGCAGTTCTTC. Its protein product is CASSQATSGGGFRYNEQFF. V usage is TRBV3-1 (or the pseudogene TRBV3-2) and J usage is TRBJ2-1; the match to TRBD2 covers 7 bases. Trimming at V came to 1 base and at J to 3 bases, leaving 15 bases not matched to a gene. The CDR3 is 19 residues long. Germline loops: CDR1 LGHDT, CDR2 YNNKEL (reference sequence).